This T cell receptor beta chain is from a study of regulatory T cells in long-lasting Graves disease (TCRdb year 2021). In the study overall: Persistent Graves' disease was defined as antithyroid drug treatment for over 5 years with persistently positive TSH receptor autoantibodies. The study was registered as a clinical trial and conducted in China. A total of some 35 samples underwent TCR sequencing: around 13 from persistent and around 20 from newly diagnosed Graves' disease patients. Peripheral blood TCR sequencing and RNA sequencing compared persistent Graves' disease patients with newly diagnosed Graves' disease patients. Antithyroid drugs had been taken for about 9.7 years on average by persistent Graves' disease patients in the clinical cohort. Overall study outcomes, separate from this receptor: Only the TCR beta chain was sequenced and analyzed. Compared with newly diagnosed patients, persistent Graves' disease patients had lower TCR Shannon entropy and fewer highly expanded clones, which suggests clonal expansion. The small sample size was acknowledged by the authors as a limitation that may reduce accuracy. Preferential use of TRBV28, TRBJ1-2 and TRBJ2-5 was observed in persistent disease, whereas TRBV20-1 and TRBJ2-1 were favored in newly diagnosed disease. Patients with persistent disease shared more public clonotypes (around 2,500) than newly diagnosed patients did (nearly 1,000). Peripheral blood alone was examined, since thyroid tissue, which constituted the primary lesion, could not be accessed.

The library was built by means of multiplex PCR. Instrument on record: Illumina HiSeq 4000. To build TCR beta libraries, CDR3 regions were amplified by Arm-PCR using iRepertoire HTBI primers. Before sequencing, the PCR products underwent gel purification. The authors processed their data as follows. Gene usage analysis of CDR3 amino acid clonotypes relied on the roughly 67 TRBV and more than twelve TRBJ segments identified across samples. COPE and FqMerger were used to merge the filtered high-quality paired reads into contigs. Contigs were aligned with BLAST to IMGT TRBV, TRBD and TRBJ reference genes, and CDR3 was defined per IMGT. Any clonotype with a frequency above 0.1% was counted as a highly expanded clone. Repertoire diversity was measured by Shannon entropy, and V-J evenness by the Gini coefficient. A clonotype found in more than one individual was treated as public. TCRdb itself trimmed the public reads at Q25 with fastp, ran MiXCR and retained productive beta chains. Rows with one shared CDR3 protein collapse into an entry with the most common genes and DNA. TCRdb, rather than the study authors, made the V and J calls. The sample yields approximately 500,000 distinct CDR3 sequences; 20% to 25% were counted once. 7% to 9% of the sample is taken by the ten largest.

According to the study, the label for this sample's time point signals: persistent/refractory GD, antithyroid drugs over 5 years with positive TRAb. For both TCR sequencing and RNA sequencing, RNA was extracted from PBMCs in TRIzol. The diagnosis of Graves' disease was made according to American Thyroid Association guidelines. Patients for the study were recruited at an endocrinology department in Xi'an, China. Each patient gave 7.5 to 10 milliliters of peripheral blood, collected in an EDTA anticoagulant tube. Ficoll Paque Plus density gradient separation was used to isolate PBMCs, and no further T cell sorting was performed. RNA quality was checked with an Agilent 2100 Bioanalyzer and agarose gel, and concentration with a NanoDrop 2000. This clonotype has ten or more counts. This clone's antigen is unknown. Base qualities are not at hand, and no much larger clone is one base apart. For CDR1 and CDR2, the germline V gene (reference sequence) lists LGHDT and YNNKEL. Measured from the cysteine to the phenylalanine, the CDR3 is 16 residues long. Only CDR3 DNA is held: 48 bases, read in frame from base 1. V is cut back by 0 bases and J by 5 bases, with 6 bases in the junction unmatched.

The chain couples TRBV3-1 to TRBJ2-5; the central 10 bases match TRBD2. This receptor was taken from a female donor with Graves disease. The starting material was peripheral blood mononuclear cells (PBMCs), obtained when the disease was refractory, from a patient treated with antithyroid drugs. The CDR3 region has the sequence CASSQEPAGGKETQYF. The nucleotide sequence is given as TGTGCCAGCAGCCAAGAGCCAGCGGGAGGGAAGGAGACCCAGTACTTC.